This paragraph covers one T cell receptor beta chain sequence. Its antigen is currently unknown. The data originate from a study of blood T cells in healthy people across ages. Whole-study findings and limits: Lack of knowledge of donor CMV status possibly confounded expanded clonotype changes.

CDR1 is MNHEY, CDR2 SMNVEV, per germline (reference sequence). This CDR3 spans 17 amino acids. Germline trimming cut 3 bases from V and 7 bases from J; bases unmatched to any gene: 9. Combining a sample-barcoded 5' primer with a J-beta primer mix, a second PCR ran for roughly 6 to 12 cycles. Each cDNA molecule, via a template-switch adaptor with 12 random nucleotides, was tagged. TCRdb itself ran the 5' RACE reads through MiXCR, one entry per CDR3 protein. This sample yields about 1.8 million distinct CDR3 sequences, of which less than 50% are seen a single time; approximately 2% belongs to the top ten.

The sample was blood. The chain links TRBV27 to TRBJ2-1; 13 nucleotides match TRBD2. The clonotype comes from a woman in her 40s in good health. Written as DNA, the CDR3 is TGTGCCAGCAGTTTTAGCCCGGGACTAGCGGGGAGGAATGAGCAGTTCTTC. Translated: CASSFSPGLAGRNEQFF.